This section outlines one T cell receptor beta chain sequence together with its context. This clone showed up just a few times. It has no known antigen specificity. No per-base quality is available; no much larger clone lies one base away. Library preparation employed the immunoSEQ multiplex PCR assay. The hsTCRB Kit was used according to the manufacturer's protocol to amplify rearranged TCR beta chain sequences. An Illumina MiSeq was used to sequence the TCRB libraries. Under the source paper's analysis protocol: The kit vendor's proprietary platform handled demultiplexing, trimming and gene mapping. In TCRdb, the immuneACCESS table is reduced to in-frame sequences with V and J assigned. These tables do not hold every clone; where another copy was compared, an unresolved V gene accounts for under half, and the others remain unexplained. Clone size and the V and J calls come from that table; the DNA yielded D and trimming. The sample yields about 29,000 clones; approximately 80% were counted once. Approximately 8% of the sample belongs to the ten largest clones.

In the paper's terms, the time point label means: week 23, last vaccination. A 20-mer mutant IDH1 peptide at 300 micrograms in Montanide made up each vaccine dose, which was injected subcutaneously together with topical imiquimod. The donors had newly diagnosed IDH1-mutant astrocytomas of WHO grade 3 or 4 that showed loss of nuclear ATRX. The samples were drawn from NOA16, a multicentre, single-arm, open-label phase I trial in Germany that tested a mutant IDH1 peptide vaccine in humans for the first time. Genomic DNA for TCRB sequencing was isolated from EDTA blood with the DNeasy Blood and Tissue Kit. V sheds 7 bases and J sheds 2 bases, leaving 15 bases between their ends. The CDR3 has 14 amino acids, counting the end cysteine and phenylalanine. This entry keeps only the CDR3 DNA: 42 bases, framed from base 1. Reading the germline V gene (reference sequence) gives CDR1 SEHNR and CDR2 FQNEAQ. The sample originates from a study of a mutant IDH1 vaccine in newly diagnosed glioma (dated by TCRdb to the early 2020s). About the study as a whole: Patients received eight vaccinations in weeks 1, 3, 5, 7, 11, 15, 19 and 23, corresponding to visits V03 through V10. For exploratory analyses, longitudinal TCRB deep sequencing was carried out in roughly 23 treated patients wherever samples were available. Vaccination started 4-6 weeks after radiotherapy alone, or was given together with temozolomide cycles in the groups whose treatment included chemotherapy. Of the 32 patients who were treated, about 62% were male and around 38% were female, and the mean age was around 40 years. Peripheral blood was drawn at six visits: V03 (baseline), V05, V07, V10, V12 and V13. Prior to enrollment, patients had been given standard therapy consisting of radiotherapy alone, temozolomide alone, or radiochemotherapy with temozolomide, with the combination given to most patients.

Findings and caveats that apply to the study as a whole: Changes in the top peripheral T cell clonotypes picked up by TCRB sequencing did not appear to be linked to pseudoprogression. Availability determined which PBMC samples were chosen for TCRB deep sequencing. Across multiple MHC alleles, vaccine-induced immune responses were seen in more than 80% of patients. The authors noted that analyses of patient blood samples could not be reproduced because of sample limitations.

Sequenced material: PBMCs, taken from a glioma patient whose treatment included an IDH1 peptide vaccine. The sequence links TRBV7-9 to TRBJ2-7; a confident D gene designation cannot be given. The TCR sequence derives from a young woman with glioma. Here is the DNA: TGTGCCAGCACCTCGGACCGCCTGACCTACGAGCAGTACTTC. The translation is CASTSDRLTYEQYF.